The 9 T cell receptor beta chains in this list originate from one sample, sequenced in a study of T cell changes during pregnancy in multiple sclerosis. Libraries were prepared by immunoSEQ multiplex PCR; TCRdb keeps only in-frame clonotypes and omits some of them. Seen here are under 85,000 clones, less than 95% observed once, and the top ten hold 0.58%. The sequencing here drew on peripheral blood, taken in the third trimester of pregnancy. Every receptor here comes from a female donor with multiple sclerosis, enrolled in a pregnancy study.

This clone was seen once. CDR3 in amino acids: CASRRDSLPNTEAFF. CDR3 in DNA: TGTGCCAGCAGACGGGACAGCCTTCCGAACACTGAAGCTTTCTTT. The chain joins TRBV6-4 to TRBJ1-1; 7 positions match TRBD1. Germline assignment: CDR1 MRHNA and CDR2 SNTAGT. After removal of 6 bases from V and 1 base from J, the junction contained 8 bases not matched to a gene. The CDR3 runs to 15 residues.

This chain links TRBV7-3 with TRBJ2-5; 15 nucleotides agree with TRBD2. The CDR3 runs to 19 residues. The V gene's germline CDR1 is SGHTA and CDR2 FQGTGA. With V trimmed by 4 bases and J by 3 bases, 12 bases remained unmatched. CDR3 residues: CASSSVGLAGGRGKETQYF. For the CDR3, the DNA is TGTGCCAGCAGCTCGGTGGGACTAGCGGGGGGTCGGGGTAAAGAGACCCAGTACTTC.

The chain uses TRBV9 and TRBJ1-3; 8 bases agree with TRBD1. The germline CDR1 and CDR2 sequences are SGDLS and YYNGEE. Unmatched junction bases numbered 9, after V lost 3 bases and J lost 1 base. The CDR3 consists of 17 residues. In nucleotides, the CDR3 is TGTGCCAGCAGCGCATCCCCGGGACAGGATTCTGGAAACACCATATATTTT. It specifies CASSASPGQDSGNTIYF.

The CDR3 DNA reads TGTGCCAGCAGACAAGGGGGGGGTCCAAATTCACCCCTCCACTTT. Its translation is CASRQGGGPNSPLHF. The chain couples TRBV25-1 to TRBJ1-6; D is perhaps TRBD1 (6 bases). Germline loops: CDR1 MGHDK, CDR2 SYGVNS. The CDR3 is 15 residues long. Trimming pared 6 bases from V and 7 bases from J, leaving 16 bases between.

This clone was observed once. This chain links TRBV6-1 with TRBJ1-1; 7 bases line up with TRBD1. V trimming: 6 bases; J trimming: 4 bases; junction bases outside the gene matches: 8. The CDR3 extends over 14 amino acids. In germline, CDR1 is MNHNS, CDR2 SASEGT. The CDR3 spells CASRYRGDGTEAFF. CDR3 coding DNA: TGTGCCAGCAGGTACAGGGGAGATGGCACTGAAGCTTTCTTT.

The genes are TRBV19 and TRBJ1-3; D is undetermined. The CDR3 is made up of 15 amino acids. Germline assignment: CDR1 LNHDA and CDR2 SQIVND (reference sequence). Trimming left V 6 bases short and J 0 bases short, with 12 bases between. CDR3 sequence reads: CASSPHWSSGNTIYF. The CDR3 nucleotides read TGTGCCAGTAGCCCACACTGGAGCTCTGGAAACACCATATATTTT.

This chain joins TRBV7-2 and TRBJ2-3; 9 bases map to TRBD2. Losses at the gene ends were 0 bases for V and 2 bases for J; bases not matched to a gene: 6. There are 17 residues in the CDR3. CDR1 SGHTA and CDR2 FQGNSA come from the germline V gene. CDR3 protein: CASSLAVAGGLTDTQYF. In DNA, the CDR3 is TGTGCCAGCAGCTTAGCTGTGGCGGGGGGGCTCACAGATACGCAGTATTTT.

The V and J genes are TRBV10-3 and TRBJ1-2, with a possible D match to TRBD1 (6 bases). The CDR3 loop spans 15 amino acids. Looked up from germline, CDR1 is ENHRY and CDR2 is SYGVKD. Trimming stripped 6 bases from V and 4 bases from J, with 18 bases between. The CDR3 DNA reads TGTGCCATCAGGACGGACACAGGGACGCTCTATGGCTACACCTTC. This codes for CAIRTDTGTLYGYTF.

CDR3 loop: CASSLLFSDTQYF. Here the CDR3 DNA reads TGTGCCAGCAGTTTGTTATTTTCAGATACGCAGTATTTT. V gene TRBV27 combines with J gene TRBJ2-3; D not certain. Per the germline V gene, CDR1 is MNHEY and CDR2 is SMNVEV (reference sequence). The CDR3 covers 13 residues. Trimming stripped 3 bases from V and 4 bases from J, with 8 bases between.